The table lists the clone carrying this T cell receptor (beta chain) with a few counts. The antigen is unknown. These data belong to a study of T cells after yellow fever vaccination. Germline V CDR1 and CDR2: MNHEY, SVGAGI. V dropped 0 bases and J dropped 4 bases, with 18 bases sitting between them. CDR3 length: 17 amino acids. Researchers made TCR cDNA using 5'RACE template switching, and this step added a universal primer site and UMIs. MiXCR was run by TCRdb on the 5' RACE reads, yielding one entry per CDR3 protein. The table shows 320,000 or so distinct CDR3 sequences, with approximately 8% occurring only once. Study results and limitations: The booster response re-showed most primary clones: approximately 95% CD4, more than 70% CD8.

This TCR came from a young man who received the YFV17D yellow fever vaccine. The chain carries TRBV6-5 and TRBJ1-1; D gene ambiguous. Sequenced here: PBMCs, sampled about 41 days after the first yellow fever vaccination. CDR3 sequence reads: CASSYSRSGGGSTEAFF. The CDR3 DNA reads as TGTGCCAGCAGTTACTCCCGGAGCGGTGGTGGGTCCACTGAAGCTTTCTTT.